Listed below are T cell receptor beta chains from one sample, sequenced in a study of metastatic and nonmetastatic thyroid tumors. TCRdb redid the clone calls on the PCR reads using MiXCR. The table has 30,000 to 35,000 clones, roughly 15% seen once. Sequencing input: blood. The receptors were sampled from a male donor with papillary thyroid cancer or a benign thyroid nodule (not recorded which). Some clones in this sample may be carry-over from other donors' samples. CDR3s include the opening cysteine and the closing phenylalanine or tryptophan. The D gene is left open where the match is weak. A clone size is listed for some rows: how often the clone was seen (once, few, many), or a class if it is expanded.

abundance,d_gene,v_gene,j_gene,CDR3nt,CDR3aa
many,TRBD1,TRBV13,TRBJ1-2,TGTGCCAGCAGCTCCGGACAGGGGGCGTGGGGCTACACCTTC,CASSSGQGAWGYTF
many,TRBD2,TRBV5-4,TRBJ2-3,TGTGCCAGCAGCTTGCAGGGTAGCGGGAGTGCGCAGTATTTT,CASSLQGSGSAQYF
NA,NA,TRBV5-1,TRBJ2-3,TGCGCCAGCAGCTTACTAGAGGCTAGCACGGATACGCAGTATTTT,CASSLLEASTDTQYF
many,NA,TRBV29-1,TRBJ2-3,TGCAGCGTTGAGGGCAGCACAGATACGCAGTATTTT,CSVEGSTDTQYF
few,NA,TRBV6-2/TRBV6-3,TRBJ1-1,TGTGCCAGCAGCAACTTAGGGGTGAACACTGAAGCTTTCTTT,CASSNLGVNTEAFF
many,NA,TRBV3-1,TRBJ1-2,TGTGCCAGCAGCCAACAGGAAACATCGGGCTACACCTTC,CASSQQETSGYTF
NA,TRBD2,TRBV11-2,TRBJ2-2,TGTGCCAGCAGAAAGCGGGAGCCTGACACCGGGGAGCTGTTTTTT,CASRKREPDTGELFF
once,TRBD2,TRBV5-1,TRBJ2-2,TGCACCAGCAGCTTGGTGGCGTTGACTAGCCGCACCGGGGAGCTGTTTTTT,CTSSLVALTSRTGELFF
many,NA,TRBV6-1,TRBJ1-3,TGTGCCACCCTCCCAAAGGAGGCCGGAAACACCATATATTTT,CATLPKEAGNTIYF
many,TRBD2,TRBV7-3,TRBJ2-1,TGTGCCAGCAGCTCAGGGGGACTAGCGGGAGGGTACAATGAGCAGTTCTTC,CASSSGGLAGGYNEQFF
many,NA,TRBV24-1,TRBJ2-1,TGTGCCACCAGTCTAACAGGGTCTGGGTACAATGAGCAGTTCTTC,CATSLTGSGYNEQFF
many,NA,TRBV20-1,TRBJ2-3,TGCAGTGCTAGAGACCAGTACAGCACAGATACGCAGTATTTT,CSARDQYSTDTQYF
many,TRBD1,TRBV27,TRBJ1-5,TGTGCCAGCAGCCTTGTCCCGGGACAGTATCAGCCCCAGCATTTT,CASSLVPGQYQPQHF
NA,NA,TRBV7-2,TRBJ2-7,TGTGCCAGCATTTTTTACTACGAGCATTACTTC,CASIFYYEHYF
many,NA,TRBV11-2,TRBJ1-2,TGTGCCAGCAGCTTTCCCCAAGGGTATGGCTACACCTTC,CASSFPQGYGYTF
NA,NA,TRBV5-1,TRBJ2-1,TGCGCCAGGAGCCCCACTCTCGGGGTCCCGGCCGGCAATGAGCAGTTCTTC,CARSPTLGVPAGNEQFF
many,NA,TRBV19,TRBJ2-1,TGTGCCAGTACCGATTACAATGAGCAGTTCTTC,CASTDYNEQFF
many,NA,TRBV10-3,TRBJ2-2,TGTGCCATCAGTTTTCGAGTGGACACCGGGGAGCTGTTTTTT,CAISFRVDTGELFF
NA,TRBD2,TRBV5-1,TRBJ2-7,TGCGCCAGCAGCTTGAGCGGGAGAGCGCCTCTGGGAGAGCAGTACTTC,CASSLSGRAPLGEQYF
many,TRBD1,TRBV2,TRBJ2-7,TGTGCCAGCAAGGGACAGGGAAGCTCCTACGAGCAGTACTTC,CASKGQGSSYEQYF